This record looks at one T cell receptor (beta chain) sequence and its context. The antigen this receptor binds is unknown. One base away there is no much larger clone; base qualities are not given. The immunoSEQ Assay, a bias-controlled multiplex PCR, was used to amplify TCRbeta CDR3 regions from genomic DNA. Per the original workflow: The number of nucleated cells in each sample was estimated by amplification of reference gene primers within the assay. To quantify the absolute abundance of each unique TCRbeta CDR3 rearrangement, sequence reads were collapsed and filtered. For each sample, productive Simpson clonality was calculated as the square root of Simpson's diversity index over productive rearrangements. In its TCRdb copy, this immuneACCESS table keeps in-frame sequences only and misses some clones. Where compared with another copy, unresolved V genes explain less than half of these, and the others have no known cause. From that table come the V and J calls and clone size; the DNA was used to work out D and trimming. The sample table shows roughly 90,000 clones, and roughly 80% are seen once. More than 15% of the sample goes to the ten largest clones.

This specimen belongs to a study of blood T cell repertoires in COVID-19 (dated by TCRdb to about 2020). About the full investigation: Samples from collaborators originated in the United States, Italy and Spain and spanned both the acute and convalescent phases of COVID-19. The material from the prospective study consisted of cDNA or gDNA derived from T cells, B-cell-depleted T cells, or PBMCs. The dataset comprised deeply sampled blood TCRbeta repertoires from subjects exposed to, actively infected with, or recovered from COVID-19. A freely available public database, intended as a resource for researchers studying the immune response to SARS-CoV-2, is where the repertoires were released. Samples came from the ongoing ImmuneRACE study (first 160 participants) plus 1,254 subjects from 6 global collaborators. Sample metadata almost always included a de-identified subject ID, COVID-19 status, age in years and sex. Where available, HLA class I and class II types were obtained from metadata supplied by the sample provider rather than from assay-based typing.

General findings and caveats noted by the study authors: The amount of clinical and demographic metadata varied by source and participant and was provided uncurated.

The collaborating institutions used their own protocols to collect whole blood in K2EDTA tubes. For TCRbeta analysis, collaborators shipped samples as frozen whole blood, isolated PBMCs, or DNA extracted from either of those sample types. The CDR1 and CDR2 encoded by the germline V gene are MNHEY and SVGAGI. From the cysteine up to the phenylalanine, the CDR3 has a length of 15 residues. Only CDR3 DNA is held: 45 bases, read in frame from base 1. V trim: 0 bases; J trim: 3 bases; unmatched bases: 4. In this chain, TRBV6-5 is recombined with TRBJ2-5, with TRBD2 identical over 7 junction bases. Input material: peripheral blood. The TCR comes from a woman aged 80 or older with active or convalescent COVID-19. The encoded CDR3 is CASSYSGGDEETQYF. Here is the DNA: TGTGCCAGCAGTTACTCGGGAGGGGATGAAGAGACCCAGTACTTC.